Each of the 10 T cell receptor beta chains below was sequenced from the same sample in a study of cytomegalovirus exposure and HLA in healthy donors. Use of 60 Vbeta and 13 Jbeta primers characterized the PCR. Assay used: immunoSEQ multiplex PCR; TCRdb lists only in-frame clones, some missing. This table holds some 82,000 clones. The sample was PBMCs. Source of these receptors: a woman younger than 45 in good health and CMV-seronegative.

This rearrangement joins TRBV27 to TRBJ2-1, with 8 bases that match TRBD1. The germline V gene encodes CDR1 MNHEY and CDR2 SMNVEV (reference sequence). The CDR3 length is 15 residues. Losses at the gene ends were 6 bases for V and 6 bases for J; bases not matched to a gene: 10. The CDR3 coding sequence is TGTGCCAGCAGGGGTGACAGGGGATATGGCAATGAGCAGTTCTTC. It yields the protein CASRGDRGYGNEQFF.

This chain joins TRBV10-3 and TRBJ1-2; D is perhaps TRBD1 (6 bases). The V gene's germline CDR1 is ENHRY and CDR2 SYGVKD. The CDR3 runs to 14 residues. V lost 6 bases and J lost 2, with 13 bases in between. For the CDR3, the DNA is TGTGCCATCAGAAGTCAGGGGATGAACTATGGCTACACCTTC. Protein: CAIRSQGMNYGYTF.

The chain joins TRBV13 to TRBJ2-7; D possibly corresponds to TRBD2 (5 bases). The CDR3 extends over 12 amino acids. The germline V and J ends were trimmed by 2 bases and 6 bases, with 8 bases remaining between them. CDR1 is PRHDT, CDR2 FYEKMQ, per germline (reference sequence). CDR3 loop: CASSLRGSEQYF. Here the CDR3 DNA reads TGTGCCAGCAGCTTAAGAGGGTCCGAGCAGTACTTC.

This chain connects TRBV30 to TRBJ1-1; perhaps TRBD1 as D (6 bases). Germline values: CDR1 GTSNPN, CDR2 SVGIG (reference sequence). The CDR3 is 14 amino acids. V lost 3 bases, J lost 6 bases, and 17 bases lay in between. The CDR3 protein is CAWRRGSQGAEAFF. DNA for the CDR3: TGTGCCTGGAGAAGGGGGTCGCAAGGGGCTGAAGCTTTCTTT.

This sequence joins TRBV11-2 and TRBJ2-7, with TRBD2 matching over 16 bases. Germline trimming cut 5 bases from V and 2 bases from J; bases unmatched to any gene: 12. The CDR3 has 19 amino acids. CDR1 is SGHAT, CDR2 FQNNGV, per germline. The CDR3 nucleotides are TGTGCCAGCAGCGGAGAGGGACTAGCGGGAGGGTCACAGCCCTACGAGCAGTACTTC. The encoded protein is CASSGEGLAGGSQPYEQYF.

The gene calls are TRBV2 and TRBJ1-6, with a weak D call TRBD1 (5 bases). Germline loops: CDR1 SNHLY, CDR2 FYNNEI. V lost 7 bases to trimming and J lost 8 bases, with 15 bases between them. This CDR3 is 14 amino acids long. The CDR3 is CASTGHPADSPLHF. CDR3 bases: TGTGCCAGCACCGGACACCCCGCGGATTCACCCCTCCACTTT.

CDR3 region: CAWHGNDLTRGNTIYF. CDR3 nucleotides: TGTGCCTGGCACGGTAACGACTTAACTCGGGGAAACACCATATATTTT. The chain is built from TRBV30 and TRBJ1-3; D gene uncertain. This CDR3 is 16 amino acids long. Germline V gives CDR1 GTSNPN, CDR2 SVGIG (reference sequence). The ends were cut back, 5 bases at V and 4 bases at J, with 21 bases in the middle.

The chain links TRBV29-1 to TRBJ1-2, with D tentatively TRBD1 (5 bases). V lost 0 bases to trimming and J lost 8 bases, with 13 bases between them. The CDR3 contains 13 residues. CDR1 SQVTM and CDR2 ANQGSEA come from the germline V gene. CDR3 residues: CSVEDRVLDGYTF. For the CDR3, the DNA is TGCAGCGTTGAAGACAGGGTTTTAGACGGCTACACCTTC. Together with reference TRBV29-1 and TRBJ1-2, the CDR3 gives the full variable domain: SAVISQKPSRDICQRGTSLTIQCQVDSQVTMMFWYRQQPGQSLTLIATANQGSEATYESGFVIDKFPISRPNLTFSTLTVSNMSPEDSSIYLCSVEDRVLDGYTFGSGTRLTVV.

V and J are TRBV7-9 and TRBJ1-2, with TRBD1 as a possible D gene (6 bases). Trimming stripped 4 bases from V and 5 bases from J, with 20 bases between. The CDR3 extends over 16 amino acids. From germline, CDR1 is SEHNR and CDR2 FQNEAQ (reference sequence). CDR3 nucleotide sequence: TGTGCCAGCAGCTCAATGGAGGACAGTGCCTATTATGGCTACACCTTC. Its protein product is CASSSMEDSAYYGYTF.

The chain has TRBV19 and TRBJ2-2; a weak D match, TRBD1 (6 bases). CDR3 size: 13 residues. V lost 4 bases to trimming and J lost 5 bases, with 8 bases between them. CDR1 LNHDA and CDR2 SQIVND come from the germline V gene (reference sequence). CDR3 residues: CASSTDRTGELFF. CDR3 nucleotide sequence: TGTGCCAGTAGTACAGACAGGACCGGGGAGCTGTTTTTT.